Here is one TCR beta chain with its context. Time point noted: pretreatment peripheral blood. Patients had urothelial carcinoma that was locally advanced or metastatic. Each patient gave between 1 and 8 samples of peripheral blood mononuclear cells, which were collected pretreatment and during treatment. TCRdb's table, derived via immunoSEQ multiplex PCR, lists solely in-frame clones and lacks some. The table lists tens of thousands of clones, around four fifths of them singletons, with more than 6.5% in the top ten. Germline V gene data show CDR1 as SGHNT and CDR2 as YYREEE (reference sequence). This CDR3 contains 11 residues. V lost 1 base and J lost 7, with 4 bases in between. The source of the sample is a study of PD-L1 blockade in urothelial cancer. As for the study in general: Blood analysis took place 3 weeks (second dose) and 6 weeks after treatment start. Among blood samples, the median T cell count was approximately 150,000.

The receptor was derived from a man aged 35-49 years with urothelial cancer. Material: PBMCs, obtained around atezolizumab (anti-PD-L1) treatment. The chain couples TRBV5-4 to TRBJ2-3; D not certain. The CDR3 sequence is CASSLLNTQYF. The CDR3 DNA reads TGTGCCAGCAGCTTGTTAAATACGCAGTATTTT.